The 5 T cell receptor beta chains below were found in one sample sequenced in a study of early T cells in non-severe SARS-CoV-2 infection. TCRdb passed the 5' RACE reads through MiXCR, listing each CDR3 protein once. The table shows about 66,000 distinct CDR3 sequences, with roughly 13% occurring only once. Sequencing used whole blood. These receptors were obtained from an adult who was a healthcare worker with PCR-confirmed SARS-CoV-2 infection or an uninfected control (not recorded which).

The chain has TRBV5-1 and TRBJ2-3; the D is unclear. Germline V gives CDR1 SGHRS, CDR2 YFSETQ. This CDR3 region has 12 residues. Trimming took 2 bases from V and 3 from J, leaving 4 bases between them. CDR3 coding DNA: TGCGCCAGCAGCTTTACTACAGATACGCAGTATTTT. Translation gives CASSFTTDTQYF.

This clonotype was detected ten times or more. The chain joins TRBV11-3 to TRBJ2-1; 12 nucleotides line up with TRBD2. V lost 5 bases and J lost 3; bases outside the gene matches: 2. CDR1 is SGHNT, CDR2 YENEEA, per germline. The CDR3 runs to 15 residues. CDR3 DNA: TGTGCCAGCAGCCGGACTAGCGGGGTCTACAATGAGCAGTTCTTC. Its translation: CASSRTSGVYNEQFF.

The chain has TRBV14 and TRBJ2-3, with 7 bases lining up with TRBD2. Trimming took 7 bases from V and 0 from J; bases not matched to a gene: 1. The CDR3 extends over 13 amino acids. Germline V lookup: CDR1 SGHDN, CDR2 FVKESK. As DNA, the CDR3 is TGTGCCAGCAAGGGACTAAGCACAGATACGCAGTATTTT. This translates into CASKGLSTDTQYF.

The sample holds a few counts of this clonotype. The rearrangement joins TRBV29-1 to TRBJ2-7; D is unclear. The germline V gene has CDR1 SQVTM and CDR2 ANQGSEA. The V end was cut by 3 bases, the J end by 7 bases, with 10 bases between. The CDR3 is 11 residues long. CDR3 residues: CSVELKGEQYF. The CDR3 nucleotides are TGCAGCGTTGAGCTTAAAGGGGAGCAGTACTTC.

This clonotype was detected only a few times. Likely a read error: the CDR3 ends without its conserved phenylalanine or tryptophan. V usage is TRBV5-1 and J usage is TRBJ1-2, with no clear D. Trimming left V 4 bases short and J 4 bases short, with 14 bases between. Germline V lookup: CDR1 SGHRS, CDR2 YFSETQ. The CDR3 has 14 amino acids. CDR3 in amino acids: CASSLSGRPYGYTY. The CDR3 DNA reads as TGCGCCAGCAGCCTTAGTGGACGACCCTATGGCTACACCTAC.